The sequence of this T cell receptor beta chain was determined in a study of cytomegalovirus exposure and HLA in healthy donors. Overall study results and limits: At a 0.05 false discovery rate, a later analysis found some 17,000 TCR beta sequences to be associated with HLA alleles.

The study ran its PCR with 60 Vbeta and 13 Jbeta primers. Using immunoSEQ multiplex PCR, the repertoire was profiled, and TCRdb retains in-frame clones only, with some absent. The sample records about 150,000 clones, 80% being singletons. The J segment lost 9 bases and the V segment lost 3 bases, leaving 9 bases of the junction unmatched. Germline V gene sequence: CDR1 KGHSH, CDR2 LQKENI. The CDR3 totals 14 residues. Concerning this clone itself: Its antigen is not identified.

This chain connects TRBV18 to TRBJ1-1; 8 bases line up with TRBD1. The sample consisted of PBMCs. This TCR was recovered from a woman aged 35 to 49 in good health and CMV-seropositive. The CDR3 spells CASSPGLQGGKAFF. CDR3 in DNA: TGTGCCAGCTCACCTGGATTACAGGGGGGGAAAGCTTTCTTT.